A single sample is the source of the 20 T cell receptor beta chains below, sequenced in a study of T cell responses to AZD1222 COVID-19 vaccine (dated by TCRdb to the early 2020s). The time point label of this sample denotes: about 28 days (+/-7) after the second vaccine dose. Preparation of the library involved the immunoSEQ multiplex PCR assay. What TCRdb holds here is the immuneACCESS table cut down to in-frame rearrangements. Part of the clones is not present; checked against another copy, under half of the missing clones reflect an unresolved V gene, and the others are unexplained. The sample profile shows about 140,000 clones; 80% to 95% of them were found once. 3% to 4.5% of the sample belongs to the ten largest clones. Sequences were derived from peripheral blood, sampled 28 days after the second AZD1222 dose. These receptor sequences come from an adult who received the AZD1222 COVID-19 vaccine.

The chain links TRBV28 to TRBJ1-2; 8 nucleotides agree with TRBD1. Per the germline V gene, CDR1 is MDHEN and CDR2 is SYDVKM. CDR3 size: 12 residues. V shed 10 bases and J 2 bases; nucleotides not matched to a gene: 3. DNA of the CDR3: TGTGCCATTGGACAGGGAAACTATGGCTACACCTTC. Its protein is CAIGQGNYGYTF.

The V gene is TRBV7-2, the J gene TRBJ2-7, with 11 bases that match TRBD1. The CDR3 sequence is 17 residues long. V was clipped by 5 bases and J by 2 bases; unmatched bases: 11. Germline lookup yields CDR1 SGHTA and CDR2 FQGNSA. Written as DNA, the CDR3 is TGTGCCAGCAGCCGCGGTGGGCGGACAGGGGGCACCTACGAGCAGTACTTC. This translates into CASSRGGRTGGTYEQYF. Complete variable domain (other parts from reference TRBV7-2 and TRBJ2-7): GAGVSQSPSNKVTEKGKDVELRCDPISGHTALYWYRQSLGQGLEFLIYFQGNSAPDKSGLPSDRFSAERTGGSVSTLTIQRTQQEDSAVYLCASSRGGRTGGTYEQYFGPGTRLTVT.

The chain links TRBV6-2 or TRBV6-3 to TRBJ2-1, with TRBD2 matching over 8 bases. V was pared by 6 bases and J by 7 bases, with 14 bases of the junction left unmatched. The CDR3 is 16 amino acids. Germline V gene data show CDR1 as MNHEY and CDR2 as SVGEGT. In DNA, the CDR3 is TGTGCCAGCAGCTTAGCGGGAACCCCTCCTCGGAATGAGCAGTTCTTC. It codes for CASSLAGTPPRNEQFF.

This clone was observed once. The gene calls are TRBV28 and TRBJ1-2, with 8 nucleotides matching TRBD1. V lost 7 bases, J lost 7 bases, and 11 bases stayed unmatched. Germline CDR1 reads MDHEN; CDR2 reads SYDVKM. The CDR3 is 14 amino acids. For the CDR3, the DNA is TGTGCCAGCATCACTTACCAGGGGGCCCCTGGCTACACCTTC. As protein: CASITYQGAPGYTF.

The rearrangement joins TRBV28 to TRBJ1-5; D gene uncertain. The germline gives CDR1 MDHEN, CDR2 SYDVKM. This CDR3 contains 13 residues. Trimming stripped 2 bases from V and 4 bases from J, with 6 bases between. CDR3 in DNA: TGTGCCAGCAGTTTAACGGGGAATCAGCCCCAGCATTTT. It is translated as CASSLTGNQPQHF.

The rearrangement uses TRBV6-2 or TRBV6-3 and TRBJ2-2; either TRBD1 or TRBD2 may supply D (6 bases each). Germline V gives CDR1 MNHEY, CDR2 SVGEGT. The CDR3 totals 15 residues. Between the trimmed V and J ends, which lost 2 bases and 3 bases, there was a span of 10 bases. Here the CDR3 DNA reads TGTGCCAGCAGTTACAGGGGGGCAGACACCGGGGAGCTGTTTTTT. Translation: CASSYRGADTGELFF.

CDR3 DNA: TGTGCCAGCAGCCCCATTGGCGGGGGTCTCAGGCAGACCCAGTACTTC. It specifies CASSPIGGGLRQTQYF. The V call is TRBV7-2, the J call TRBJ2-5, with 7 bases lining up with TRBD2. V dropped 5 bases and J dropped 6; count of bases not matched to a gene: 15. Germline V gives CDR1 SGHTA, CDR2 FQGNSA. CDR3 length: 16 amino acids.

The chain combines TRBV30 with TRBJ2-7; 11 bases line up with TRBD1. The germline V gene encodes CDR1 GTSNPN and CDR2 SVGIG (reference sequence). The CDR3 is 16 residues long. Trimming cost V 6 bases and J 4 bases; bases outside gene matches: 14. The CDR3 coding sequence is TGTGCCTGTCCCCCCTCGGGACAGGGGGGACCGTACGAGCAGTACTTC. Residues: CACPPSGQGGPYEQYF.

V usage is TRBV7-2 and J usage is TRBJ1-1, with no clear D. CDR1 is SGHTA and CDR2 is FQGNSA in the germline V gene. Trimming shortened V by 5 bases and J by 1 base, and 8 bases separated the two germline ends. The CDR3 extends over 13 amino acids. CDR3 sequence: CASSGPGNTEAFF. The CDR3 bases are TGTGCCAGCAGCGGTCCTGGGAACACTGAAGCTTTCTTT.

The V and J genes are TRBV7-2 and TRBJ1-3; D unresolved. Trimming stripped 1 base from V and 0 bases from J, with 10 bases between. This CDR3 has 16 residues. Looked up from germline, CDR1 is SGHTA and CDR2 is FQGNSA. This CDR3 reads CASSLVGGSSGNTIYF. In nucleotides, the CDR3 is TGTGCCAGCAGCTTAGTGGGTGGCAGCTCTGGAAACACCATATATTTT. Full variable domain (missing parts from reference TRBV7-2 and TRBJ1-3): GAGVSQSPSNKVTEKGKDVELRCDPISGHTALYWYRQSLGQGLEFLIYFQGNSAPDKSGLPSDRFSAERTGGSVSTLTIQRTQQEDSAVYLCASSLVGGSSGNTIYFGEGSWLTVV.

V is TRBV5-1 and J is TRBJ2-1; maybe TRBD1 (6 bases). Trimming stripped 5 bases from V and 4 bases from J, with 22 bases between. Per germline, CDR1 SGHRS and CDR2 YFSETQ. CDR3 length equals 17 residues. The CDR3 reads CASSIGSGHPQYNEQFF. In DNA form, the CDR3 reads TGCGCCAGCAGTATAGGATCGGGACACCCACAATACAATGAGCAGTTCTTC.

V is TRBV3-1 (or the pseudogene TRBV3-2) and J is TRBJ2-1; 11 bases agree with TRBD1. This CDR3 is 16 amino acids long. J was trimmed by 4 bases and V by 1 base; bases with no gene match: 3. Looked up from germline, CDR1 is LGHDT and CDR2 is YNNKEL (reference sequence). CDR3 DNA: TGTGCCAGCAGCCAAGCCGGACAGGGGGCTTACAATGAGCAGTTCTTC. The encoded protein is CASSQAGQGAYNEQFF.

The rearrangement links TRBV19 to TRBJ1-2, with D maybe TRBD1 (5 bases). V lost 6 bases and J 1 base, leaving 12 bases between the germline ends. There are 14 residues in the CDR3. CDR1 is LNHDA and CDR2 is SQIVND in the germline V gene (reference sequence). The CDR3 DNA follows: TGTGCCAGTAGGAACCTCGGGGGTAACTATGGCTACACCTTC. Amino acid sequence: CASRNLGGNYGYTF.

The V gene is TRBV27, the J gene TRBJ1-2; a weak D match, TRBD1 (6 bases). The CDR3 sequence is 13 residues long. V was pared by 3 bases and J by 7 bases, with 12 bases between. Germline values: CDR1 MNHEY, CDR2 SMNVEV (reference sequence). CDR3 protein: CASSFRGGGGYTF. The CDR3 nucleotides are TGTGCCAGCAGTTTTCGCGGGGGCGGTGGCTACACCTTC.

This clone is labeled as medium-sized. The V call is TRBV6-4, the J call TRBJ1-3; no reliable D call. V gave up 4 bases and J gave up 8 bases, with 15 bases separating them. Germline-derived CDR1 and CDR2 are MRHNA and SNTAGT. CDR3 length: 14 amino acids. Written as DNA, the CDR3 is TGTGCCAGCAGTGTGCGGGCCTCCGTCTACACCATATATTTT. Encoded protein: CASSVRASVYTIYF.

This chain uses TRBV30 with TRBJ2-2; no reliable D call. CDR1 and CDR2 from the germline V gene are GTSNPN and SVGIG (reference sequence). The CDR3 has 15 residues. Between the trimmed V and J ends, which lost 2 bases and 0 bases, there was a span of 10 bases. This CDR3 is CAWSYGLPNTGELFF. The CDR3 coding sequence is TGTGCCTGGAGTTATGGTCTCCCGAACACCGGGGAGCTGTTTTTT.

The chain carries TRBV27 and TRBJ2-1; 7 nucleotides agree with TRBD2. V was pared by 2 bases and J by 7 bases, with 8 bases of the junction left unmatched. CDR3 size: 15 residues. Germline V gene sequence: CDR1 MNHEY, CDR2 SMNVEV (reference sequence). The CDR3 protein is CASSLVGRISNEQFF. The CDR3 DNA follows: TGTGCCAGCAGTTTAGTCGGGAGGATTTCGAATGAGCAGTTCTTC.

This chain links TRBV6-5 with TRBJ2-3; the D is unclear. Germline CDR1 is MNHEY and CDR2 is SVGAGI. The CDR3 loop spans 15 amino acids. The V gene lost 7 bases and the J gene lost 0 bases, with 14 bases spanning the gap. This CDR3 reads CASTGGPMSTDTQYF. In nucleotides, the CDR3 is TGTGCCAGCACTGGCGGCCCCATGAGCACAGATACGCAGTATTTT.

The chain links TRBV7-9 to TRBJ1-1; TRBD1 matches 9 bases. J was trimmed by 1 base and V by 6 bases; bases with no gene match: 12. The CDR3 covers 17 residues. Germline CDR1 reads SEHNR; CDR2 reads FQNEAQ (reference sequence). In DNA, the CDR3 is TGTGCCAGCAGTTTTGGGGACAGGGAAGGAGCGAACACTGAAGCTTTCTTT. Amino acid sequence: CASSFGDREGANTEAFF.

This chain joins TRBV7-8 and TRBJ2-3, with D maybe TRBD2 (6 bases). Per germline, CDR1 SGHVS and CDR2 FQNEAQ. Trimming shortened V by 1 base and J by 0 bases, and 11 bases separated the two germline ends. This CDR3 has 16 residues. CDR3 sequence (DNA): TGTGCCAGCAGCTTAGTAAGCGGGCGTAGCACAGATACGCAGTATTTT. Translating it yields CASSLVSGRSTDTQYF. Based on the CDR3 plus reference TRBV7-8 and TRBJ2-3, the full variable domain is GAGVSQSPRYKVAKRGQDVALRCDPISGHVSLFWYQQALGQGPEFLTYFQNEAQLDKSGLPSDRFFAERPEGSVSTLKIQRTQQEDSAVYLCASSLVSGRSTDTQYFGPGTRLTVL.